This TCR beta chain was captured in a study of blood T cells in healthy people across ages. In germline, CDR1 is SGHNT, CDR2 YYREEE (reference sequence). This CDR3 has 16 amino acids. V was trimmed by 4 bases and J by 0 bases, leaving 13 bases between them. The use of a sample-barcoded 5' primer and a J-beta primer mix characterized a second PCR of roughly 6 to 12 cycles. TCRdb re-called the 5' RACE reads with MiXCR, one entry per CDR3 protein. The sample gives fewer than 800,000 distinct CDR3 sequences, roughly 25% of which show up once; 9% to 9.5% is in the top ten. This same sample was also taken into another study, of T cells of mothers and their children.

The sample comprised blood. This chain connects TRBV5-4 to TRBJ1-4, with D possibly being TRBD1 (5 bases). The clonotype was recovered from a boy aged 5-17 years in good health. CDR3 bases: TGTGCCAGCAGCCCCGGGACGACCGCAACTAATGAAAAACTGTTTTTT. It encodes CASSPGTTATNEKLFF.